The clone carrying this T cell receptor (beta chain) was seen at least ten times. V lost 4 bases and J lost 7; bases outside the gene matches: 14. The CDR3 spans 15 residues. The V gene's germline CDR1 is DFQATT and CDR2 SNEGSKA (reference sequence). This sample is part of a study of T-cell memory formation after mild COVID-19. About the research overall: TCR clusters largely stayed donor specific.

A 5'RACE reaction primed in the constant segment made cDNA libraries of TCR alpha and TCR beta, and these carried sample barcodes and UMIs. MiXCR, run by TCRdb on the 5' RACE reads, gives a single entry per CDR3 protein. The table has tens of thousands of distinct CDR3 sequences, about an eighth seen once. The V and J genes are TRBV20-1 and TRBJ1-2; TRBD1 matches 8 bases. This TCR was sampled from a young man who had mild COVID-19 (a few samples of this study predate the infection). Cell type and time point are not known. Sequencing input: PBMCs or a T cell subset sorted from them (not recorded which). CDR3 sequence reads: CSATPWGTGESGYTF. The CDR3 nucleotides are TGCAGTGCTACACCTTGGGGGACAGGAGAGTCTGGCTACACCTTC.